This T cell receptor (beta chain) was profiled in a study of blood T cell repertoires in COVID-19 (dated by TCRdb to the early 2020s). Study-wide context: The collaborator samples originated in the United States, Italy and Spain and spanned the acute and convalescent phases of COVID-19. The prospective study material was composed of cDNA or gDNA derived from T cells, B-cell-depleted T cells, or PBMCs. The dataset comprised deeply sampled blood TCRbeta repertoires from subjects exposed to, actively infected with, or recovered from COVID-19. The repertoires were made available in a free public database intended to serve as a resource for research on the immune response to SARS-CoV-2. The samples were drawn from two sources: the first 160 participants of the ongoing ImmuneRACE study, and some 1,300 subjects contributed by 6 global collaborators. The sample metadata nearly always contained a de-identified subject ID, COVID-19 status, age in years and sex. Where HLA class I and class II types were available, the types were taken from metadata supplied by the sample provider, not from assay-based typing. Results the study describes overall, beyond this receptor: The quantity of clinical and demographic metadata differed by source and by participant and was supplied without curation.

Worth noting for this clone: Its target antigen remains unknown. The record has no base qualities; no much larger clone is one base away.

From the cysteine up to the phenylalanine, the CDR3 has a length of 16 residues. Only the CDR3 part of the read is kept: 48 bases, read in frame from the first base. TCRbeta CDR3 regions were amplified from genomic DNA using the immunoSEQ Assay, a bias-controlled multiplex PCR. For the original study's pipeline: Within the assay, amplification of reference gene primers was used to estimate how many nucleated cells each sample contained. Sequence reads were collapsed and filtered to measure the absolute abundance of every unique TCRbeta CDR3 rearrangement. For each sample, productive Simpson clonality was calculated by taking the square root of Simpson's diversity index across productive rearrangements. The source is immuneACCESS, and TCRdb retained only in-frame sequences with V and J called. Part of the clones is not carried over; for the studies checked, unresolved V genes explain less than half of this, and the remainder is unexplained. D and trimming come from the DNA, and the V and J calls and clone size come from that table. A total of 150,000 or so clones appear in this sample, around 80% of them only once. Approximately 2.9% of the sample lies in the top ten.

Each collaborating institution followed its own protocols to collect whole blood in K2EDTA tubes. For TCRbeta analysis, collaborators shipped samples in one of three forms: frozen whole blood, isolated PBMCs, or DNA extracted from either of those sample types. The V and J genes are TRBV1 and TRBJ2-5; the D segment call TRBD2 is taken from the table without a DNA check. TRBV1 is deemed a pseudogene. Source material: peripheral blood. The receptor's source is a woman aged 55 to 70 with acute or convalescent COVID-19. The CDR3: CTSSQDSGGPGETQYF. The DNA is as follows: TGCACCAGCAGCCAAGATTCGGGGGGGCCTGGAGAGACCCAGTACTTC.